This T cell receptor beta chain was found in a study of OX40 agonist ivuxolimab in advanced cancers. Study-level background: The costimulatory receptor OX40 (CD134) was targeted by ivuxolimab, a fully human IgG2 agonistic monoclonal antibody. Intravenous ivuxolimab was administered to patients every 2 weeks at six dose levels: 0.01, 0.1, 0.3, 1.5, 3 and 10 mg/kg. Of the 50 to 55 patients in dose escalation, about 20 had hepatocellular carcinoma, about 15 had melanoma, 9 had renal cell carcinoma and 9 had head and neck cancer. A male proportion of roughly 80% and a mean age of roughly 55 years, ranging from roughly 23 to 90, were recorded for the dose-escalation cohort. Patients were allowed to have had prior anti-PD-1, anti-PD-L1 or anti-CTLA-4 therapy, and approximately 40% of the dose-escalation patients had been treated with checkpoint inhibitors. Partial responses occurred in three dose-escalation patients, of whom one had hepatocellular carcinoma and two had cutaneous melanoma. Peripheral TCRbeta sequencing was intended to test whether TCR sequence diversity was altered and clonal T-cell expansion was caused by ivuxolimab. The paper covers the monotherapy dose-escalation part of the phase I ivuxolimab trial, which included N ≈ 57 patients. General findings and caveats noted by the study authors: After ivuxolimab, more expanded clones were found on average in CD8+ T cells than in CD4+ T cells. At doses of 0.1 to 3.0 mg/kg, clonal expansion of both CD4+ and CD8+ T cells in blood was seen between baseline and week 6. Low levels of normalized T-cell clonal expansion were also seen in some nonresponding patients. Which antigens the clonally expanded peripheral T cells were specific for was not determined. Partial responders in the 0.1-3.0 mg/kg groups had among the lowest normalized peripheral clonal expansion, especially among CD8+ T cells.

To sequence the TCRbeta CDR3 region, genomic DNA was isolated from the sorted cells. The immunoSEQ Assay was used to sequence the TCRbeta CDR3 regions. TCRdb holds this immuneACCESS table with in-frame rearrangements only. Some clones are missing; in checked studies, unresolved V genes explain under half, and the rest has no known cause. The sample records roughly 25,000 clones, about 85% of which are singletons. The ten largest make up roughly 50% of the sample. Measured from the cysteine to the phenylalanine, the CDR3 is 16 residues long. Left in the record is the CDR3 DNA by itself, 48 bases read in frame from the first base. From a lookup of the germline V gene, CDR1 and CDR2 are MGHRA and YSYEKL. V lost 6 bases and J lost 1 base; the stretch between them is 15 bases long. Points on this clone: The antigen it binds to is not known. Nothing much larger sits one base from this clone, and base qualities are not available.

The trial excluded patients who had a history of autoimmune disease or were on systemic immunosuppression. In every dose cohort, peripheral blood was drawn for TCR sequencing at baseline, cycle 4 day 1, and cycle 7 day 1. The samples were taken from a phase I, first-in-human, multicenter, open-label dose-escalation trial of ivuxolimab. Adults with locally advanced or metastatic melanoma, renal cell, hepatocellular, or head and neck squamous cell carcinoma were enrolled in the trial. CD4+ and CD8+ T cells were sorted separately from peripheral blood before TCR sequencing. The TCR comes from an adult with an advanced solid tumor such as melanoma, head and neck, liver or kidney cancer. The material was CD4+ or CD8+ T cells sorted from blood, obtained in a trial of the OX40 agonist ivuxolimab. The chain is encoded by TRBV4-1 joined to TRBJ2-2, with the D call perhaps TRBD1 or TRBD2, as 5 bases match in each case. The nucleotides read TGCGCCAGCAGTCGGACCTCGGGACGGAACACCGGGGAGCTGTTTTTT. Protein translation: CASSRTSGRNTGELFF.